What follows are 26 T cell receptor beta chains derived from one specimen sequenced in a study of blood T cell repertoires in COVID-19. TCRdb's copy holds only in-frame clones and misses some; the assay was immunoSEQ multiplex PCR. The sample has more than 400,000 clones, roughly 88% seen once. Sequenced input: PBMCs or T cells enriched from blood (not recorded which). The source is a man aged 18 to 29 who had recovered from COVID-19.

The CDR3 region has the DNA TGTGCCAGCAGCGCCCGGACTGGCCGCGAGACCCAGTACTTC. Amino acids: CASSARTGRETQYF. This chain joins TRBV3-1 (or the pseudogene TRBV3-2) and TRBJ2-5; weak D call: TRBD2 (5 bases). Germline CDR1 and CDR2: LGHDT and YNNKEL (reference sequence). Trimming pared 5 bases from V and 5 bases from J, leaving 15 bases between. This CDR3 is built from 14 residues.

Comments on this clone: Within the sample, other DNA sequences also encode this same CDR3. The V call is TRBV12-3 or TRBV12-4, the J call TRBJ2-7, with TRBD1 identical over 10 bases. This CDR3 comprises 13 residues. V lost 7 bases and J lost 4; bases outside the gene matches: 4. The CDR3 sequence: CASTRDRGYEQYF. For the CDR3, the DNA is TGTGCCAGCACCCGGGACAGGGGTTACGAGCAGTACTTC.

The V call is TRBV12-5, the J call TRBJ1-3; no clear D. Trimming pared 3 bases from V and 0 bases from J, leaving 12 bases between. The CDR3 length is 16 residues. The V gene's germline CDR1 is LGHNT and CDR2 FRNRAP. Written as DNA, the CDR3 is TGTGCTAGTGGTTTCAAAAGAGAGAGCTCTGGAAACACCATATATTTT. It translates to CASGFKRESSGNTIYF.

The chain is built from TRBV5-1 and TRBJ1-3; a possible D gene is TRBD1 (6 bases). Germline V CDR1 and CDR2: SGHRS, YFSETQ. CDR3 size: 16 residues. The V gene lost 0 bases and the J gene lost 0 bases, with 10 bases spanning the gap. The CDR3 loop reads CASSLVGHSSGNTIYF. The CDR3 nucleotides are TGCGCCAGCAGCTTGGTGGGACACTCCTCTGGAAACACCATATATTTT.

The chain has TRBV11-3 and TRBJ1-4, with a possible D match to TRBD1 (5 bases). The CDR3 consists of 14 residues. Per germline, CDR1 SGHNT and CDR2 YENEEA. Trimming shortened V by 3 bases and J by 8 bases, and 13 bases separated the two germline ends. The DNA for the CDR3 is TGTGCCAGCAGCTTTCAGGGTTTCAGCGAAAAACTGTTTTTT. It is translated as CASSFQGFSEKLFF.

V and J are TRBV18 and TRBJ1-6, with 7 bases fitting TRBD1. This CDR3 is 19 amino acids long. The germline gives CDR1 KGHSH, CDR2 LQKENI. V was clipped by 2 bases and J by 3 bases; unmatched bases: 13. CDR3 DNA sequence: TGTGCCAGCTCACCAAAAATCCGGGACAGTCGTTACTATAATTCACCCCTCCACTTT. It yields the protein CASSPKIRDSRYYNSPLHF.

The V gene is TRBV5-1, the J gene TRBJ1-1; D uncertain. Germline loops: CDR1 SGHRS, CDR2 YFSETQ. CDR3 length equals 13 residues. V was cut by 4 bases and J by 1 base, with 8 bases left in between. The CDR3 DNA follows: TGCGCCAGCAGCCACGGAGGGAACACTGAAGCTTTCTTT. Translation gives CASSHGGNTEAFF.

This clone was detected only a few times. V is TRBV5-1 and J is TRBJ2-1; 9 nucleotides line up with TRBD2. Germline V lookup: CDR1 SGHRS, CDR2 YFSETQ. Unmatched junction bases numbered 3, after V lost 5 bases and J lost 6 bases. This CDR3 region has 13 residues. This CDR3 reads CASRLAGTNEQFF. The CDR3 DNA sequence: TGCGCCAGCAGGCTAGCGGGAACCAATGAGCAGTTCTTC.

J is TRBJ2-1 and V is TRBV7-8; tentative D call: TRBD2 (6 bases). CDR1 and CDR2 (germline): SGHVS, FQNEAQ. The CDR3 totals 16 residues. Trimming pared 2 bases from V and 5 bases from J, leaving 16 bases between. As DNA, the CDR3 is TGTGCCAGCAGCTTAACCCGACTAGTGATGAACAATGAGCAGTTCTTC. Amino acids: CASSLTRLVMNNEQFF. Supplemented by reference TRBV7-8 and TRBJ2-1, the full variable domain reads GAGVSQSPRYKVAKRGQDVALRCDPISGHVSLFWYQQALGQGPEFLTYFQNEAQLDKSGLPSDRFFAERPEGSVSTLKIQRTQQEDSAVYLCASSLTRLVMNNEQFFGPGTRLTVL.

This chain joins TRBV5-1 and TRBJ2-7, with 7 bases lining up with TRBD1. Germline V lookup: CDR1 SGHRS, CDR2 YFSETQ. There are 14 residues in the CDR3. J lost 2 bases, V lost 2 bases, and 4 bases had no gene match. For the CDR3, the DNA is TGCGCCAGCAGCTTTGGGACAGATACCTACGAGCAGTACTTC. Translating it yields CASSFGTDTYEQYF.

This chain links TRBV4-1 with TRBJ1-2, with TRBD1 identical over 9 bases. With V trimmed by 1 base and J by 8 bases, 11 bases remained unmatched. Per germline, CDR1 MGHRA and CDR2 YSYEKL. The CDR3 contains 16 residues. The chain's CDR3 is CASSQGPGTGLRGYTF. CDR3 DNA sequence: TGCGCCAGCAGCCAAGGTCCCGGGACAGGGCTGAGGGGCTACACCTTC.

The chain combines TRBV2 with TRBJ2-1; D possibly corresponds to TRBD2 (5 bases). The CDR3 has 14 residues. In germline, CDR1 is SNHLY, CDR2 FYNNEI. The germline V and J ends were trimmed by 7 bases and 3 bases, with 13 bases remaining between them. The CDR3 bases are TGTGCCAGCAAAAGGGTCGGGATCTACAATGAGCAGTTCTTC. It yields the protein CASKRVGIYNEQFF.

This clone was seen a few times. CDR3 loop: CASKRTENTGELFF. CDR3 in DNA: TGTGCCAGCAAGCGGACAGAGAACACCGGGGAGCTGTTTTTT. The chain is built from TRBV2 and TRBJ2-2; a weak D match, TRBD1 (6 bases). In germline, CDR1 is SNHLY, CDR2 FYNNEI. Trimming shortened V by 7 bases and J by 1 base, and 10 bases separated the two germline ends. The CDR3 covers 14 residues. Drawing the rest from reference TRBV2 and TRBJ2-2, the complete variable domain is EPEVTQTPSHQVTQMGQEVILRCVPISNHLYFYWYRQILGQKVEFLVSFYNNEISEKSEIFDDQFSVERPDGSNFTLKIRSTKLEDSAMYFCASKRTENTGELFFGEGSRLTVL.

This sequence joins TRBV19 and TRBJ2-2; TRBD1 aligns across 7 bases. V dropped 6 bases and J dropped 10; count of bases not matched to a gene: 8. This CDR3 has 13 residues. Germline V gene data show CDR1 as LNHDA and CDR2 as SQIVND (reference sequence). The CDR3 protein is CASRYQGVLELFF. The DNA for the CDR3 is TGTGCCAGTAGATACCAGGGGGTGCTGGAGCTGTTTTTT. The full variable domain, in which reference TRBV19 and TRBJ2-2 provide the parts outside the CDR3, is DGGITQSPKYLFRKEGQNVTLSCEQNLNHDAMYWYRQDPGQGLRLIYYSQIVNDFQKGDIAEGYSVSREKKESFPLTVTSAQKNPTAFYLCASRYQGVLELFFGEGSRLTVL.

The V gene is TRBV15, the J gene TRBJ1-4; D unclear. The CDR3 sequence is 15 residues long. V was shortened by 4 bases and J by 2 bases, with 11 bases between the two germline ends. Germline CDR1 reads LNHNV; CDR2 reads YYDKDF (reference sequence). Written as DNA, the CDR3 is TGTGCCACCAGCAAAAGAGACGGGACTAATGAAAAACTGTTTTTT. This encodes CATSKRDGTNEKLFF.

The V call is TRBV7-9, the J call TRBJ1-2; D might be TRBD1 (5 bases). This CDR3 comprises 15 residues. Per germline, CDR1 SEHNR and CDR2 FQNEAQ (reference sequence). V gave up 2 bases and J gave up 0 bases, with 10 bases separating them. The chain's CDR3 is CASSLTGPTNYGYTF. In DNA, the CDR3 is TGTGCCAGCAGCTTAACAGGACCTACTAACTATGGCTACACCTTC.

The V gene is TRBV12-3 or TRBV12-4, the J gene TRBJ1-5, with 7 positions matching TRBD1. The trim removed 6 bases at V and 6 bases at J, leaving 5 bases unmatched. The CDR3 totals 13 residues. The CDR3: CASSQGVAQPQHF. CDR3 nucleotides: TGTGCCAGCAGCCAGGGGGTTGCTCAGCCCCAGCATTTT.

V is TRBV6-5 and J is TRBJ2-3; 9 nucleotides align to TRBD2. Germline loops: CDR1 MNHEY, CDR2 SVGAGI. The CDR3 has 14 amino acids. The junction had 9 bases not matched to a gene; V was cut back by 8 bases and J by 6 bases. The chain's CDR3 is CASAAGAGGDTQYF. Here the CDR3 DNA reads TGTGCCAGCGCCGCGGGGGCGGGGGGGGATACGCAGTATTTT.

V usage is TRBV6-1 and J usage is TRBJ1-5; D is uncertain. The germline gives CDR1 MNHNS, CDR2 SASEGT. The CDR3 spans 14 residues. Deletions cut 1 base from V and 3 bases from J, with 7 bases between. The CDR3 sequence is CASSEGAFNQPQHF. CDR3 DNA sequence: TGTGCCAGCAGTGAAGGGGCGTTCAATCAGCCCCAGCATTTT.

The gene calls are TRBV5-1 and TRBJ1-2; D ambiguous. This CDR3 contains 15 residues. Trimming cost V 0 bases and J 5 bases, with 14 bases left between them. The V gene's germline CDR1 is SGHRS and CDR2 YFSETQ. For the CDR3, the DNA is TGCGCCAGCAGCTTGGCCGGGGATATCGGGTATGGCTACACCTTC. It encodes CASSLAGDIGYGYTF.

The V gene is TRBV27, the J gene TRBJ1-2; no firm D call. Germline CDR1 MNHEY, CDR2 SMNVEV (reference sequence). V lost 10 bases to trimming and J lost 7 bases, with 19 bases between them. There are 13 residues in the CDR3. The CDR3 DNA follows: TGTGCCACCCGACAATCTACTCTTGGTGGCTACACCTTC. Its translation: CATRQSTLGGYTF.

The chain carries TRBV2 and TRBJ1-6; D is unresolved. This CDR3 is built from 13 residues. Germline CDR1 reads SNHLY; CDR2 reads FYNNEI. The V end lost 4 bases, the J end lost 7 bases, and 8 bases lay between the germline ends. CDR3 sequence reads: CASSVLENSPLHF. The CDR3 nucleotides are TGTGCCAGCAGTGTCCTGGAGAATTCACCCCTCCACTTT. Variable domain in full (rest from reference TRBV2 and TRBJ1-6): EPEVTQTPSHQVTQMGQEVILRCVPISNHLYFYWYRQILGQKVEFLVSFYNNEISEKSEIFDDQFSVERPDGSNFTLKIRSTKLEDSAMYFCASSVLENSPLHFGNGTRLTVT.

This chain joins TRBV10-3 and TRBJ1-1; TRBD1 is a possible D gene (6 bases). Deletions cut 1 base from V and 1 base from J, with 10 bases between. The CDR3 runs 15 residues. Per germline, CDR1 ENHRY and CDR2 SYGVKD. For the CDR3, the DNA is TGTGCCATCAGTGAGTGGGGGGGCACGAACACTGAAGCTTTCTTT. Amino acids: CAISEWGGTNTEAFF.

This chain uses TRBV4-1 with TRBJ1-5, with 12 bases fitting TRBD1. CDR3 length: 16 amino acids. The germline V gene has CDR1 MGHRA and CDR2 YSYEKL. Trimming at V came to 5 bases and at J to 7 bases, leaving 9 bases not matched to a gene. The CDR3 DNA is TGCGCCAGCAGCTCTATCGGGGACAGGGGGCACCAGCCCCAGCATTTT. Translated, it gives CASSSIGDRGHQPQHF.

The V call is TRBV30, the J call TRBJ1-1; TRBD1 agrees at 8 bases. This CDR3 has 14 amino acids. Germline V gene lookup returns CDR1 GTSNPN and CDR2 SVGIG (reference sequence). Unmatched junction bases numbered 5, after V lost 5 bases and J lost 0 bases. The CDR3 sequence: CAWVGDRMNTEAFF. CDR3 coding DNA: TGTGCCTGGGTGGGGGACAGGATGAACACTGAAGCTTTCTTT.

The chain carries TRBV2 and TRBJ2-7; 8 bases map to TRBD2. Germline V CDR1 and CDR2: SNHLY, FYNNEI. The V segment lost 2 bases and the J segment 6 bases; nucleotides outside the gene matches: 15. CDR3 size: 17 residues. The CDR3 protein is CASSERGPGGAVSEQYF. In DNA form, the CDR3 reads TGTGCCAGCAGTGAACGAGGGCCGGGAGGGGCTGTTTCCGAGCAGTACTTC. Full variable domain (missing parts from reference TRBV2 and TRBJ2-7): EPEVTQTPSHQVTQMGQEVILRCVPISNHLYFYWYRQILGQKVEFLVSFYNNEISEKSEIFDDQFSVERPDGSNFTLKIRSTKLEDSAMYFCASSERGPGGAVSEQYFGPGTRLTVT.